Following are 22 T cell receptor beta chains from one sample sequenced in a study of early stage breast cancer tumors. The method was immunoSEQ multiplex PCR; TCRdb's version includes in-frame clones alone and lacks a portion of them. Of about 28,000 clones listed, under 60% were seen once; the top ten hold 8.5%. Material: breast tumor tissue. The receptors shown here come from a person aged 45-60 years with breast cancer.

The chain couples TRBV6-1 to TRBJ2-2; tentative D call: TRBD1 (5 bases). The CDR3 extends over 13 amino acids. CDR1 and CDR2 (germline): MNHNS, SASEGT. Trimming removed 4 bases from V and 4 bases from J, with 7 bases in between. The CDR3 region is CASSGQSTGELFF. In DNA form, the CDR3 reads TGTGCCAGCAGTGGACAGTCCACCGGGGAGCTGTTTTTT.

This clone was detected a few times. J is TRBJ2-3 and V is TRBV7-2, with TRBD2 as a possible D gene (6 bases). Germline V lookup: CDR1 SGHTA, CDR2 FQGNSA. V lost 5 bases to trimming and J lost 0 bases, with 12 bases between them. The CDR3 extends over 15 amino acids. The CDR3 loop is CASSVSGPSTDTQYF. The CDR3 DNA reads as TGTGCCAGCAGCGTTAGCGGTCCAAGCACAGATACGCAGTATTTT.

This clone came up a few times. This chain links TRBV11-2 with TRBJ2-2; D is ambiguous. The CDR3 spans 16 residues. V shed 2 bases and J shed 2 bases, with 12 bases lying between them. Germline V gene lookup returns CDR1 SGHAT and CDR2 FQNNGV. The CDR3 DNA is TGTGCCAGCAGCTTATCTGAAGCCCTAAACACCGGGGAGCTGTTTTTT. The encoded protein is CASSLSEALNTGELFF.

The chain couples TRBV13 to TRBJ2-7; a possible D gene is TRBD1 (5 bases). The germline V and J ends were trimmed by 1 base and 2 bases, with 15 bases remaining between them. Germline CDR1 reads PRHDT; CDR2 reads FYEKMQ (reference sequence). The CDR3 runs to 16 residues. CDR3 region: CASSLDTPWGAYEQYF. The DNA of the CDR3 is TGTGCCAGCAGCTTAGATACCCCCTGGGGCGCCTACGAGCAGTACTTC.

This clone was picked up a small number of times. The chain combines TRBV19 with TRBJ2-1, with a tentative D call TRBD2 (6 bases). The germline V and J ends were trimmed by 1 base and 4 bases, with 11 bases remaining between them. The V gene's germline CDR1 is LNHDA and CDR2 SQIVND (reference sequence). This CDR3 has 15 residues. This CDR3 is CASSIAGEAYNEQFF. The CDR3, as DNA: TGTGCCAGTAGTATAGCGGGAGAGGCTTACAATGAGCAGTTCTTC.

This clone appeared a few times. CDR3 protein: CAWETSGGNQPQHF. As DNA, the CDR3 is TGTGCCTGGGAGACGAGTGGAGGAAATCAGCCCCAGCATTTT. V is TRBV30 and J is TRBJ1-5; D is unresolved. Germline CDR1 is GTSNPN and CDR2 is SVGIG (reference sequence). V lost 5 bases and J 4 bases, leaving 15 bases between the germline ends. CDR3 length: 14 amino acids.

The V call is TRBV29-1, the J call TRBJ2-3; D unclear. V was clipped by 1 base and J by 3 bases, with 2 bases between them. In germline, CDR1 is SQVTM, CDR2 ANQGSEA. CDR3 length equals 11 residues. CDR3: CSVEGTDTQYF. The DNA of the CDR3 is TGCAGCGTTGAAGGTACAGATACGCAGTATTTT.

The V call is TRBV12-5, the J call TRBJ2-1; 10 bases agree with TRBD2. The germline gives CDR1 LGHNT, CDR2 FRNRAP. The CDR3 is made up of 17 amino acids. Trimming took 2 bases from V and 4 from J; bases not matched to a gene: 8. The CDR3 here is CASGLPLAGGPYNEQFF. CDR3 DNA sequence: TGTGCTAGTGGTTTGCCCTTAGCGGGGGGCCCTTACAATGAGCAGTTCTTC.

The chain employs TRBV5-1 and TRBJ2-7; 9 bases agree with TRBD1. The CDR3 length is 15 residues. Germline-derived CDR1 and CDR2 are SGHRS and YFSETQ. Losses at the gene ends were 7 bases for V and 3 bases for J; bases not matched to a gene: 11. The CDR3 here is CASARPGQGYYEQYF. CDR3 nucleotides: TGCGCCAGCGCCAGACCGGGACAGGGTTACTACGAGCAGTACTTC.

In nucleotides, the CDR3 is TGTGCCAGCAGCCTTGGAGGCTCCAACACTGAAGCTTTCTTT. Translating gives CASSLGGSNTEAFF. The V gene is TRBV7-2, the J gene TRBJ1-1; no definite D call. The CDR3 has 14 residues. Trimming left V 5 bases short and J 2 bases short, with 12 bases between. CDR1 and CDR2 from the germline V gene are SGHTA and FQGNSA.

The CDR3 bases are TGTGCCAGCAGCCAGGACCGGGACAGATATTACGAGCAGTACTTC. Its translation: CASSQDRDRYYEQYF. The V and J genes are TRBV11-2 and TRBJ2-7, with TRBD1 matching 7 bases. The J segment lost 4 bases and the V segment lost 5 bases, leaving 11 bases of the junction unmatched. The CDR3 totals 15 residues. Germline V lookup: CDR1 SGHAT, CDR2 FQNNGV.

V is TRBV5-1 and J is TRBJ2-2, with 8 bases matching TRBD1. V shed 4 bases and J 1 base; nucleotides not matched to a gene: 3. The CDR3 sequence is 15 residues long. Per germline, CDR1 SGHRS and CDR2 YFSETQ. The CDR3 spells CASSPGTGNTGELFF. As DNA, the CDR3 is TGCGCCAGCAGCCCGGGGACAGGGAACACCGGGGAGCTGTTTTTT.

The rearrangement joins TRBV4-2 to TRBJ1-2; D is uncertain. The CDR3 loop spans 16 amino acids. Trimming took off 0 bases at V and 2 bases at J, with 13 bases between the two ends. CDR1 is LGHNA, CDR2 YNFKEQ, per germline. The DNA for the CDR3 is TGTGCCAGCAGCCAAGAAAAAAGGACCCTCAACTATGGCTACACCTTC. This encodes CASSQEKRTLNYGYTF.

The chain is built from TRBV23-1 and TRBJ2-3, with D tentatively TRBD2 (6 bases). TRBV23-1 is labeled an ORF, and its function is uncertain. CDR3 length: 15 amino acids. Deletions cut 2 bases from V and 2 bases from J, with 11 bases between. The DNA for the CDR3 is TGCGCCAGCAGTCAAAAAGGGACTCTCACAGATACGCAGTATTTT. Protein: CASSQKGTLTDTQYF.

V is TRBV7-2 and J is TRBJ2-7; D remains ambiguous. CDR1 and CDR2 (germline): SGHTA, FQGNSA. Trimming took off 1 base at V and 2 bases at J, with 6 bases between the two ends. The CDR3 contains 13 residues. CDR3 sequence: CASSLEVAYEQYF. As DNA, the CDR3 is TGTGCCAGCAGCTTAGAGGTAGCCTACGAGCAGTACTTC.

The sample holds one count of this clone. V gene TRBV25-1 combines with J gene TRBJ2-7; 10 bases fit TRBD2. V was clipped by 7 bases and J by 2 bases; unmatched bases: 2. The germline CDR1 and CDR2 sequences are MGHDK and SYGVNS. The CDR3 runs to 13 residues. The CDR3 DNA reads as TGTGCCAGCAAGCGGGGGGGGGCCTACGAGCAGTACTTC. It yields the protein CASKRGGAYEQYF.

This clone was recorded a few times. The V gene is TRBV21-1, the J gene TRBJ2-2; no DNA check was done on the table's D call, TRBD1. TRBV21-1 is assigned pseudogene status. CDR3 length: 16 residues. This CDR3 reads CASSKRGQFDTGELFF. The CDR3 nucleotides are TGTGCCAGCAGCAAGAGGGGGCAGTTCGACACCGGGGAGCTGTTTTTT.

This CDR3 reads CASSLLSHQGAFGRTEAFF. DNA for the CDR3: TGTGCCAGCAGCTTGTTATCACATCAGGGGGCGTTTGGTCGGACTGAAGCTTTCTTT. The chain carries TRBV5-8 and TRBJ1-1, with 8 bases that match TRBD1. Germline V gene data show CDR1 as SGHTS and CDR2 as YDEGEE. V lost 1 base to trimming and J lost 5 bases; unmatched junction nucleotides: 19. CDR3 length: 19 residues.

This clone was observed a handful of times. This chain uses TRBV7-8 with TRBJ2-1; TRBD2 aligns across 9 bases. With V trimmed by 5 bases and J by 7 bases, 9 bases remained unmatched. Per the germline V gene, CDR1 is SGHVS and CDR2 is FQNEAQ. The CDR3 totals 15 residues. CDR3 sequence: CASSPGTSHLNEQFF. The CDR3 nucleotides are TGTGCCAGCAGCCCAGGGACTAGCCATTTGAATGAGCAGTTCTTC. The whole variable domain, remainder taken from reference TRBV7-8 and TRBJ2-1, is GAGVSQSPRYKVAKRGQDVALRCDPISGHVSLFWYQQALGQGPEFLTYFQNEAQLDKSGLPSDRFFAERPEGSVSTLKIQRTQQEDSAVYLCASSPGTSHLNEQFFGPGTRLTVL.

The CDR3 sequence is CASSPEIEETQYF. The CDR3 region has the DNA TGTGCCAGCAGCCCGGAGATCGAAGAGACCCAGTACTTC. The chain recombines TRBV7-9 with TRBJ2-5; D gene unclear. CDR3 length: 13 residues. Trimming stripped 5 bases from V and 3 bases from J, with 10 bases between. CDR1 and CDR2 from the germline V gene are SEHNR and FQNEAQ (reference sequence).

The chain recombines TRBV5-1 with TRBJ2-7; 7 bases agree with TRBD1. Germline V gene lookup returns CDR1 SGHRS and CDR2 YFSETQ. The trim removed 4 bases at V and 9 bases at J, leaving 10 bases unmatched. CDR3 length: 13 residues. CDR3 region: CASSAGTATGQYF. CDR3 coding DNA: TGCGCCAGCAGCGCCGGGACAGCTACCGGGCAGTACTTC.

The rearrangement links TRBV5-1 to TRBJ2-2; 9 bases agree with TRBD2. The V gene's germline CDR1 is SGHRS and CDR2 YFSETQ. The V gene end was trimmed by 4 bases and the J gene end by 2 bases; junction bases not matched to a gene: 3. The CDR3 consists of 15 residues. The CDR3 reads CASSKGLANTGELFF. CDR3 sequence (DNA): TGCGCCAGCAGCAAGGGACTAGCTAACACCGGGGAGCTGTTTTTT.